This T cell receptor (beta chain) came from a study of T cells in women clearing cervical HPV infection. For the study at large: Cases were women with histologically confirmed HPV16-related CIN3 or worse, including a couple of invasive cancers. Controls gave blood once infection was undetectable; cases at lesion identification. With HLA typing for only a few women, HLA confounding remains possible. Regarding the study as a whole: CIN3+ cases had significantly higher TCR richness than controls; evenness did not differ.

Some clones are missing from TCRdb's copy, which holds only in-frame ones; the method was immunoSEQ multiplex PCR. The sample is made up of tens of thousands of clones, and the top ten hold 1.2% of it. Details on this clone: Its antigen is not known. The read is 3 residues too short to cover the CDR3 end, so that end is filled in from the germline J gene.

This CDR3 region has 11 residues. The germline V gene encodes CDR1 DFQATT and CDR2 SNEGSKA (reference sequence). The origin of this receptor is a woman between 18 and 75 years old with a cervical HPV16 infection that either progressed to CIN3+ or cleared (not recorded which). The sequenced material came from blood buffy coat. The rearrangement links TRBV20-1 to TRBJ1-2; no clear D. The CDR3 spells CSARDGRSYTF. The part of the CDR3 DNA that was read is TGCAGTGCTAGGGATGGGCGAAGC.